The 25 T cell receptor beta chains below were found in one sample sequenced in a study of glioma-infiltrating T cells after dendritic cell vaccination. The assay was immunoSEQ multiplex PCR, and TCRdb's table has in-frame clones only and misses some. The repertoire holds about 100,000 clones, with 70% to 80% as singletons. The sequencing used blood, collected before dendritic cell vaccination. Receptor source: a human donor with glioblastoma.

Only a few counts were recorded for this clone. CDR3: CAWPLGGGKETQYF. CDR3 coding DNA: TGTGCCTGGCCTCTCGGGGGGGGGAAAGAGACCCAGTACTTC. The chain joins TRBV30 to TRBJ2-5; 8 positions match TRBD2. The CDR3 spans 14 residues. Germline V lookup: CDR1 GTSNPN, CDR2 SVGIG (reference sequence). Trimming at V came to 5 bases and at J to 3 bases, leaving 8 bases not matched to a gene.

The chain links TRBV18 to TRBJ2-1; no clear D gene. This CDR3 is 14 amino acids long. With 3 bases removed from V and 4 bases from J, the gap between germline ends came to 10 bases. CDR1 is KGHSH and CDR2 is LQKENI in the germline V gene. Here the CDR3 reads CASSPNGAYNEQFF. CDR3 DNA: TGTGCCAGCTCACCGAACGGAGCTTACAATGAGCAGTTCTTC.

The genes are TRBV6-6 and TRBJ2-1; D might be TRBD2 (7 bases). V was pared by 4 bases and J by 6 bases, with 16 bases between. From germline, CDR1 is MNHNY and CDR2 SVGAGI (reference sequence). CDR3 size: 15 residues. Written as DNA, the CDR3 is TGTGCCAGCAGTTCATGGGGGGGGGCGGGCAATGAGCAGTTCTTC. It is translated as CASSSWGGAGNEQFF.

J is TRBJ2-7 and V is TRBV4-1; 7 positions agree with TRBD1. CDR1 MGHRA and CDR2 YSYEKL come from the germline V gene. This CDR3 is 14 amino acids long. V lost 6 bases to trimming and J lost 4 bases; unmatched junction nucleotides: 9. CDR3 sequence reads: CASSIRQGTYEQYF. CDR3 bases: TGCGCCAGCAGTATACGACAGGGAACTTACGAGCAGTACTTC.

The chain has TRBV5-5 and TRBJ1-4, with TRBD1 identical over 9 bases. The V gene end was trimmed by 4 bases and the J gene end by 6 bases; junction bases not matched to a gene: 7. The CDR3 runs 15 residues. The germline CDR1 and CDR2 sequences are SGHKS and YYEKEE (reference sequence). As DNA, the CDR3 is TGTGCCAGCAGCATCGGGACAGGGAGGGATGAAAAACTGTTTTTT. Translation: CASSIGTGRDEKLFF.

This chain links TRBV27 with TRBJ2-1; D is ambiguous. CDR1 MNHEY and CDR2 SMNVEV come from the germline V gene (reference sequence). CDR3 length: 13 amino acids. Between the trimmed V and J ends, which lost 2 bases and 9 bases, there was a span of 11 bases. The CDR3 nucleotides are TGTGCCAGCAGTTTAGGTCCCTCCAGTGAGCAGTTCTTC. Residues: CASSLGPSSEQFF.

The CDR3 bases are TGTGCCTGCCGGGGACAGGGGGCGCCCCCCTACGAGCAGTACTTC. It codes for CACRGQGAPPYEQYF. The chain employs TRBV28 and TRBJ2-7; the match to TRBD1 covers 12 bases. V dropped 11 bases and J dropped 2; count of bases not matched to a gene: 10. This CDR3 has 15 residues. The germline V gene has CDR1 MDHEN and CDR2 SYDVKM.

The gene calls are TRBV5-1 and TRBJ2-3, with D uncertain. The CDR3 is 16 residues long. Per germline, CDR1 SGHRS and CDR2 YFSETQ. Trimming shortened V by 4 bases and J by 7 bases, and 22 bases separated the two germline ends. Written as DNA, the CDR3 is TGCGCCAGCAGCCCACTTACCTTGAATGCGCCACATACGCAGTATTTT. It translates to CASSPLTLNAPHTQYF.

The V and J genes are TRBV4-2 and TRBJ1-6; no firm D call. Between the trimmed V and J ends, which lost 0 bases and 5 bases, there was a span of 20 bases. CDR1 and CDR2 (germline): LGHNA, YNFKEQ. The CDR3 contains 19 residues. CDR3 sequence reads: CASSQDPVGNLWDNSPLHF. The CDR3, as DNA: TGTGCCAGCAGCCAAGACCCCGTCGGGAACCTATGGGATAATTCACCCCTCCACTTT.

This clone has just one count. The CDR3: CASSDRVRYEQYF. Written as DNA, the CDR3 is TGTGCCAGCAGTGACAGGGTTAGGTACGAGCAGTACTTC. The chain joins TRBV28 to TRBJ2-7; 7 nucleotides line up with TRBD1. CDR1 is MDHEN and CDR2 is SYDVKM in the germline V gene. With 5 bases clipped from V and 4 bases from J, the junction kept 5 bases outside the gene matches. There are 13 residues in the CDR3.

This chain connects TRBV19 to TRBJ1-1, with D hard to call. This CDR3 is 12 amino acids long. The V end was cut by 8 bases, the J end by 1 base, with 8 bases between. Germline-derived CDR1 and CDR2 are LNHDA and SQIVND (reference sequence). The CDR3 DNA follows: TGTGCCAGTGCAACAGAGAACACTGAAGCTTTCTTT. This encodes CASATENTEAFF.

The chain joins TRBV27 to TRBJ2-3; 9 bases match TRBD2. The CDR3 extends over 16 amino acids. J was trimmed by 6 bases and V by 2 bases; bases with no gene match: 9. Germline V CDR1 and CDR2: MNHEY, SMNVEV (reference sequence). This CDR3 is CASSLSGGRGWDTQYF. CDR3 DNA sequence: TGTGCCAGCAGTTTAAGTGGCGGGAGGGGTTGGGATACGCAGTATTTT.

The J gene is TRBJ2-5, the V gene TRBV7-9; 13 nucleotides match TRBD2. V dropped 5 bases and J dropped 5; count of bases not matched to a gene: 5. The CDR3 consists of 15 residues. Germline V gives CDR1 SEHNR, CDR2 FQNEAQ (reference sequence). In DNA, the CDR3 is TGTGCCAGCAGCACCGAGACTAGCGGGAGGGAGACCCAGTACTTC. This encodes CASSTETSGRETQYF.

The rearrangement joins TRBV4-2 to TRBJ2-1; 11 positions agree with TRBD2. The V gene's germline CDR1 is LGHNA and CDR2 YNFKEQ. CDR3 length equals 15 residues. J lost 6 bases, V lost 1 base, and 2 bases had no gene match. CDR3 amino acids: CASSQVGLAVNEQFF. The CDR3 DNA follows: TGTGCCAGCAGCCAAGTGGGACTAGCGGTCAATGAGCAGTTCTTC.

The CDR3 DNA reads as TGCGCCAGCAGGGGGCCGGGTACCCAGTACTTC. This gives the protein CASRGPGTQYF. The chain recombines TRBV5-1 with TRBJ2-5; a weak D match, TRBD1 (5 bases). In germline, CDR1 is SGHRS, CDR2 YFSETQ. The CDR3 runs 11 residues. V lost 5 bases to trimming and J lost 8 bases, with 10 bases between them.

The rearrangement links TRBV28 to TRBJ2-5, with D uncertain. The DNA end favors TRBJ2-7, so the J call may be wrong. This CDR3 region has 11 residues. In germline, CDR1 is MDHEN, CDR2 SYDVKM. CDR3 protein: CASSLDYEQYF. The DNA of the CDR3 is TGTGCCAGCAGCCTAGACTACGAGCAGTACTTC.

This chain connects TRBV5-1 to TRBJ1-1; D is possibly TRBD1 (6 bases). Germline lookup yields CDR1 SGHRS and CDR2 YFSETQ. The V and J ends lost 4 bases and 3 bases respectively, with 13 bases between them. This CDR3 is 14 amino acids long. The CDR3 DNA sequence: TGCGCCAGCAGCCAAACAGGGTCCTACACTGAAGCTTTCTTT. Its translation: CASSQTGSYTEAFF.

The V and J genes are TRBV28 and TRBJ1-1; 8 bases agree with TRBD1. From germline, CDR1 is MDHEN and CDR2 SYDVKM. V shed 5 bases, J shed 10 bases, and the junction held 12 bases outside the gene matches. This CDR3 is built from 14 residues. DNA for the CDR3: TGTGCCAGCAGTGCCGGGACAGGTCCTCTCGCAGCTTTCTTT. Protein product: CASSAGTGPLAAFF.

The rearrangement joins TRBV7-2 to TRBJ1-5; D remains unclear. V lost 1 base and J lost 4, with 5 bases in between. The CDR3 has 13 residues. From germline, CDR1 is SGHTA and CDR2 FQGNSA. The CDR3 protein is CASSLVQNQPQHF. The CDR3 DNA sequence: TGTGCCAGCAGCTTAGTACAGAATCAGCCCCAGCATTTT. The entire variable domain, with the rest obtained from reference TRBV7-2 and TRBJ1-5, is as follows: GAGVSQSPSNKVTEKGKDVELRCDPISGHTALYWYRQSLGQGLEFLIYFQGNSAPDKSGLPSDRFSAERTGGSVSTLTIQRTQQEDSAVYLCASSLVQNQPQHFGDGTRLSIL.

V and J are TRBV5-1 and TRBJ2-7; TRBD1 matches 7 bases. The V and J ends lost 1 base and 4 bases, in that order; junction bases with no gene match: 5. This CDR3 has 14 residues. Germline V gene data show CDR1 as SGHRS and CDR2 as YFSETQ. The CDR3 DNA reads as TGCGCCAGCAGCTTGTATTCGGGACAGTACGAGCAGTACTTC. It codes for CASSLYSGQYEQYF.

The chain couples TRBV29-1 to TRBJ2-5; TRBD2 matches 10 bases. Germline assignment: CDR1 SQVTM and CDR2 ANQGSEA. Trimming removed 3 bases from V and 5 bases from J; junction bases left unmatched: 6. This CDR3 region has 14 residues. CDR3 bases: TGCAGCGTTGAGGGAGCGGGGGGGAGGGAGACCCAGTACTTC. Protein product: CSVEGAGGRETQYF.

CDR3 residues: CASSDIYEQYF. The CDR3 DNA follows: TGTGCCAGCAGTGATATTTACGAGCAGTACTTC. J is TRBJ2-7 and V is TRBV2; no clear D. Germline V gene sequence: CDR1 SNHLY, CDR2 FYNNEI. This CDR3 comprises 11 residues. Trimming removed 3 bases at V and 4 bases at J, with 4 bases between.

The rearrangement links TRBV19 to TRBJ1-5; no clear D gene. The CDR3 extends over 14 amino acids. Germline-derived CDR1 and CDR2 are LNHDA and SQIVND (reference sequence). The V end lost 3 bases, the J end lost 1 base, and 7 bases lay between the germline ends. The chain's CDR3 is CASSIEESNQPQHF. CDR3 DNA: TGTGCCAGTAGTATTGAGGAAAGCAATCAGCCCCAGCATTTT.

CDR3 sequence: CASSRSDSGVYEQYF. As DNA, the CDR3 is TGTGCCAGCAGCCGATCGGACAGCGGGGTCTACGAGCAGTACTTC. The chain has TRBV9 and TRBJ2-7, with a tentative D call TRBD2 (7 bases). The V and J ends lost 4 bases and 3 bases respectively, with 17 bases between them. Germline V lookup: CDR1 SGDLS, CDR2 YYNGEE. This CDR3 has 15 residues.

The table lists this clone with a few counts. The gene calls are TRBV7-9 and TRBJ2-7, with TRBD1 matching over 10 bases. The CDR3 extends over 13 amino acids. The germline CDR1 and CDR2 sequences are SEHNR and FQNEAQ (reference sequence). With 6 bases clipped from V and 4 bases from J, the junction kept 3 bases outside the gene matches. The CDR3 loop reads CASSRDRGYEQYF. The CDR3 DNA sequence: TGTGCCAGCAGTAGGGACAGGGGTTACGAGCAGTACTTC.